This TCR beta chain was captured by sequencing in a study of spatial heterogeneity in lung cancer. About the study: The follow-up PBMC samples were sequenced whenever they were available. The median time to follow-up was around 24 months after resection. Whole-study results and caveats: Compared with follow-up, resection was when ubiquitous expanded tumor TCRs appeared in blood more.

Time point indicated: blood at routine non-recurrence follow-up after resection. Researchers sequenced whole RNA taken from tumor, nontumor lung or frozen PBMC without sorting. Individually, TCR cDNA molecules were each labelled with a unique molecular identifier. TCRdb reprocessed the 5' RACE reads with MiXCR, giving one entry per CDR3 protein. The repertoire holds fewer than 50,000 distinct CDR3 sequences, with roughly a tenth as singletons. There are many counts of this clonotype. Antigen: not known. Trimming removed 3 bases from V and 5 bases from J, with 11 bases in between. Germline lookup yields CDR1 KGHSH and CDR2 LQKENI. The CDR3 sequence is 14 residues long.

Sequenced here: PBMCs, sampled at follow-up. This receptor was obtained from a female donor with early-stage non-small cell lung cancer. The chain employs TRBV18 and TRBJ2-1; D perhaps matches TRBD1 (5 bases). The CDR3 protein is CASSPKVGDNEQFF. The DNA for the CDR3 is TGTGCCAGCTCACCGAAGGTAGGGGACAATGAGCAGTTCTTC.